A selection of T cell receptor beta chains follows, all from one sample in a study of shared clonotypes between healthy human individuals. TCRdb's table, derived via immunoSEQ multiplex PCR, lists solely in-frame clones and lacks some. The table records roughly 120,000 clones, around two thirds of them present only once. Sequenced material: memory CD8+ T cells sorted from blood. All receptors derive from a woman in her thirties in good health. CDR3s include the opening cysteine and the closing phenylalanine or tryptophan. Each record gives: CDR3 protein, CDR3 DNA, CDR3 length, clone size, J gene, D gene, V gene. The D gene is left open where the match is weak. Not all rows give a size; the values are once, few, many and, for expanded clones, a class.

CDR3aa: CARGEREFNNEQFF
CDR3nt: TGTGCCAGGGGAGAGCGGGAGTTCAACAATGAGCAGTTCTTC
len: 14
abundance: NA
j_gene: TRBJ2-1
d_gene: TRBD2
v_gene: TRBV19

CDR3aa: CASRLGTSGSYEQYF
CDR3nt: TGTGCCAGCAGGCTGGGGACTAGCGGGAGCTACGAGCAGTACTTC
len: 15
abundance: NA
j_gene: TRBJ2-7
d_gene: TRBD2
v_gene: TRBV28

CDR3aa: CASSWAAWTTDTQYF
CDR3nt: TGTGCCAGCAGTTGGGCTGCTTGGACTACAGATACGCAGTATTTT
len: 15
abundance: NA
j_gene: TRBJ2-3
d_gene: NA
v_gene: TRBV27

CDR3aa: CASNDGGTDTQYF
CDR3nt: TGTGCCAGCAACGATGGGGGGACAGATACGCAGTATTTT
len: 13
abundance: NA
j_gene: TRBJ2-3
d_gene: NA
v_gene: TRBV25-1

CDR3aa: CASSPGDTDTQYF
CDR3nt: TGTGCCAGCAGCCCTGGGGACACAGATACGCAGTATTTT
len: 13
abundance: few
j_gene: TRBJ2-3
d_gene: NA
v_gene: TRBV6-4

CDR3aa: CASRTELATHRTEAFF
CDR3nt: TGTGCCAGCAGAACGGAACTAGCTACACATCGCACTGAAGCTTTCTTT
len: 16
abundance: NA
j_gene: TRBJ1-1
d_gene: NA
v_gene: TRBV21-1

CDR3aa: CASSYGAGGPYEQYF
CDR3nt: TGTGCCAGCAGTTACGGCGCGGGAGGGCCCTACGAGCAGTACTTC
len: 15
abundance: NA
j_gene: TRBJ2-7
d_gene: TRBD2
v_gene: TRBV6-5

CDR3aa: CASSPWEGAFYEQYF
CDR3nt: TGTGCCAGCAGCCCTTGGGAAGGGGCGTTTTACGAGCAGTACTTC
len: 15
abundance: NA
j_gene: TRBJ2-7
d_gene: NA
v_gene: TRBV11-2

CDR3aa: CASSWGRLNTEAFF
CDR3nt: TGTGCCAGCAGCTGGGGACGCCTGAACACTGAAGCTTTCTTT
len: 14
abundance: few
j_gene: TRBJ1-1
d_gene: NA
v_gene: TRBV5-6

CDR3aa: CASSYNRVSNQPQHF
CDR3nt: TGTGCCAGCAGTTACAACAGGGTTAGCAATCAGCCCCAGCATTTT
len: 15
abundance: once
j_gene: TRBJ1-5
d_gene: NA
v_gene: TRBV6-8

CDR3aa: CASSARDNSPLHF
CDR3nt: TGTGCCAGCAGTGCCAGGGATAATTCACCCCTCCACTTT
len: 13
abundance: few
j_gene: TRBJ1-6
d_gene: NA
v_gene: TRBV6-4

CDR3aa: CAISEASGAAYEQYF
CDR3nt: TGTGCCATCAGTGAGGCTAGCGGGGCCGCCTACGAGCAGTACTTC
len: 15
abundance: few
j_gene: TRBJ2-7
d_gene: TRBD2
v_gene: TRBV10-3

CDR3aa: CASRGGANEAFF
CDR3nt: TGTGCCAGCAGGGGCGGCGCCAATGAAGCTTTCTTT
len: 12
abundance: NA
j_gene: TRBJ1-1
d_gene: NA
v_gene: TRBV2

CDR3aa: CASSSSGNRVGTDTQYF
CDR3nt: TGCGCCAGCAGCTCCTCCGGGAACAGGGTAGGCACAGATACGCAGTATTTT
len: 17
abundance: few
j_gene: TRBJ2-3
d_gene: NA
v_gene: TRBV5-1

CDR3aa: CASKLAGEEEQYF
CDR3nt: TGTGCCAGCAAACTAGCGGGAGAGGAAGAGCAGTACTTC
len: 13
abundance: NA
j_gene: TRBJ2-5
d_gene: TRBD2
v_gene: TRBV18

CDR3aa: CATSRPFDRREKLFF
CDR3nt: TGTGCCACCAGCAGACCCTTCGACAGGCGTGAAAAACTGTTTTTT
len: 15
abundance: NA
j_gene: TRBJ1-4
d_gene: NA
v_gene: TRBV15

CDR3aa: CASSETGETPQHF
CDR3nt: TGTGCCAGCAGTGAAACAGGGGAGACGCCCCAGCATTTT
len: 13
abundance: NA
j_gene: TRBJ1-5
d_gene: TRBD1
v_gene: TRBV2

CDR3aa: CASSIRLRDGYEQYF
CDR3nt: TGCGCCAGCAGCATACGCCTCCGGGACGGCTACGAGCAGTACTTC
len: 15
abundance: once
j_gene: TRBJ2-7
d_gene: NA
v_gene: TRBV5-1

CDR3aa: CASSQARNTEAFF
CDR3nt: TGCGCCAGCAGCCAAGCCAGAAACACTGAAGCTTTCTTT
len: 13
abundance: once
j_gene: TRBJ1-1
d_gene: NA
v_gene: TRBV4-1

CDR3aa: CASSVASGSAGELFF
CDR3nt: TGTGCCAGCAGCGTAGCTTCGGGGTCTGCCGGGGAGCTGTTTTTT
len: 15
abundance: NA
j_gene: TRBJ2-2
d_gene: NA
v_gene: TRBV9

CDR3aa: CASSDDSAPIAGAGTDTQYF
CDR3nt: TGTGCCAGCAGTGATGACTCGGCCCCTATAGCGGGAGCGGGCACAGATACGCAGTATTTT
len: 20
abundance: NA
j_gene: TRBJ2-3
d_gene: TRBD2
v_gene: TRBV2

CDR3aa: CASSLLSAGEPSYNEQFF
CDR3nt: TGCGCCAGCAGCTTGTTATCGGCGGGAGAGCCATCCTACAATGAGCAGTTCTTC
len: 18
abundance: few
j_gene: TRBJ2-1
d_gene: TRBD2
v_gene: TRBV5-1

CDR3aa: CASSIPGPTNTEAFF
CDR3nt: TGTGCCAGTAGTATACCGGGCCCGACAAACACTGAAGCTTTCTTT
len: 15
abundance: NA
j_gene: TRBJ1-1
d_gene: NA
v_gene: TRBV19

CDR3aa: CASSFGTNTGELFF
CDR3nt: TGTGCCAGCAGCTTCGGGACGAACACCGGGGAGCTGTTTTTT
len: 14
abundance: NA
j_gene: TRBJ2-2
d_gene: NA
v_gene: TRBV7-2

CDR3aa: CASSVGGAPRSYNEQFF
CDR3nt: TGTGCCAGCAGTGTAGGGGGCGCACCGCGGTCCTACAATGAGCAGTTCTTC
len: 17
abundance: NA
j_gene: TRBJ2-1
d_gene: TRBD1
v_gene: TRBV25-1

CDR3aa: CASRSGGYRFLCYSPLPANVLTF
CDR3nt: TGTGCCAGCAGGTCAGGGGGCTATCGATTCCTGTGTTATTCCCCGCTTCCGGCCAACGTCCTGACTTTC
len: 23
abundance: NA
j_gene: TRBJ2-6
d_gene: TRBD1
v_gene: TRBV7-1

CDR3aa: CASSEWVAEYSTDTQYF
CDR3nt: TGTGCCAGCAGTGAATGGGTAGCGGAGTATAGCACAGATACGCAGTATTTT
len: 17
abundance: NA
j_gene: TRBJ2-3
d_gene: NA
v_gene: TRBV2

CDR3aa: CASRAGNTIYF
CDR3nt: TGTGCCAGCAGGGCCGGAAACACCATATATTTT
len: 11
abundance: few
j_gene: TRBJ1-3
d_gene: NA
v_gene: TRBV27

CDR3aa: CASSNSGRADTQYF
CDR3nt: TGTGCCAGCAGCAATAGCGGGAGGGCCGATACGCAGTATTTT
len: 14
abundance: NA
j_gene: TRBJ2-3
d_gene: TRBD2
v_gene: TRBV7-3